Listed below are T cell receptor beta chains from one sample, sequenced in a study of early T cells in non-severe SARS-CoV-2 infection. Each CDR3 protein gets one entry after TCRdb re-called the 5' RACE reads with MiXCR. The top ten clones hold over 0.95% of a sample with about 99,000 distinct CDR3 sequences, about 15% of them seen once. The sample taken for sequencing was whole blood. These receptors were obtained from an adult who was a healthcare worker with PCR-confirmed SARS-CoV-2 infection or an uninfected control (not recorded which). Each CDR3 is given with its conserved first and last residue. A D gene is named only where the DNA matches it firmly. Clone sizes are given selectively: once, few, many, or a class where the clone is expanded.

d_gene: -; v_gene: TRBV3-1; j_gene: TRBJ1-5; abundance: -; CDR3nt: TGTGCCAGCAGCCAAGATGGCACGGGCAATCAGCCCCAGCATTTT; CDR3aa: CASSQDGTGNQPQHF
d_gene: -; v_gene: TRBV7-8; j_gene: TRBJ2-1; abundance: -; CDR3nt: TGTGCCAGCAGCTTTAGGAGACAGGTCATGCTATACAATGAGCAGTTCTTC; CDR3aa: CASSFRRQVMLYNEQFF
d_gene: TRBD2; v_gene: TRBV6-5; j_gene: TRBJ2-1; abundance: many; CDR3nt: TGTGCCAGCAGTTACGAACTAGCGGGATCCAATGAGCAGTTCTTC; CDR3aa: CASSYELAGSNEQFF
d_gene: -; v_gene: TRBV11-2; j_gene: TRBJ2-5; abundance: many; CDR3nt: TGTGCCAGCAGCTTAGCGCGCCAAGAGACCCAGTACTTC; CDR3aa: CASSLARQETQYF
d_gene: TRBD1; v_gene: TRBV11-2; j_gene: TRBJ1-3; abundance: -; CDR3nt: TGTGCCAGCAGCTCTCCGGGACAGGGGCAATGGTCTGGAAACACCATATATTTT; CDR3aa: CASSSPGQGQWSGNTIYF
d_gene: -; v_gene: TRBV5-5; j_gene: TRBJ1-5; abundance: -; CDR3nt: TGTGCCAGCAGCTTAAGAGCGACAGATAGCAATCAGCCCCAGCATTTT; CDR3aa: CASSLRATDSNQPQHF
d_gene: TRBD1; v_gene: TRBV6-2/TRBV6-3; j_gene: TRBJ2-2; abundance: many; CDR3nt: TGTGCCAGCAGGACAGGGGACACCGGGGAGCTGTTTTTT; CDR3aa: CASRTGDTGELFF
d_gene: TRBD2; v_gene: TRBV11-2; j_gene: TRBJ2-2; abundance: -; CDR3nt: TGTGCCAGCAGCTTCCTAGCGGGGATCACCGGGGAGCTGTTTTTT; CDR3aa: CASSFLAGITGELFF
d_gene: -; v_gene: TRBV9; j_gene: TRBJ1-6; abundance: -; CDR3nt: TGTGCCAGCAGCGTAGGAGACGGGGTTGTCGATTCACCCCTCCACTTT; CDR3aa: CASSVGDGVVDSPLHF
d_gene: TRBD2; v_gene: TRBV28; j_gene: TRBJ2-1; abundance: -; CDR3nt: TGTGCCAGCAGTCCCCTAGCGGAAGTCAATGAGCAGTTCTTC; CDR3aa: CASSPLAEVNEQFF
d_gene: -; v_gene: TRBV7-2; j_gene: TRBJ2-7; abundance: few; CDR3nt: TGTGCCAGCAGCCAAGCCGGGACCTACGAGCAGTACTTC; CDR3aa: CASSQAGTYEQYF
d_gene: TRBD2; v_gene: TRBV7-2; j_gene: TRBJ2-1; abundance: -; CDR3nt: TGTGCCAGCAGCTTAGACTGGGGGAGGGACAATGAGCAGTTCTTC; CDR3aa: CASSLDWGRDNEQFF
d_gene: -; v_gene: TRBV6-2/TRBV6-3; j_gene: TRBJ2-1; abundance: -; CDR3nt: TGTGCCAGCACTTTTATCCGGGGGGCAAGCTCCTACAATGAGCAGTTCTTC; CDR3aa: CASTFIRGASSYNEQFF
d_gene: TRBD2; v_gene: TRBV20-1; j_gene: TRBJ2-5; abundance: -; CDR3nt: TGCAGTGCTAGAGATTGGCTAGCGGGGAAAACCCAGTACTTC; CDR3aa: CSARDWLAGKTQYF
d_gene: TRBD2; v_gene: TRBV3-1; j_gene: TRBJ2-5; abundance: many; CDR3nt: TGTGCCAGCAGCCAACGCGGGAGCGGGAGGGAAGAGACCCAGTACTTC; CDR3aa: CASSQRGSGREETQYF
d_gene: -; v_gene: TRBV25-1; j_gene: TRBJ1-3; abundance: few; CDR3nt: TGTGCCAGCAGTACCTTCGACCCCTTCGGTGGAAACACCATATATTTT; CDR3aa: CASSTFDPFGGNTIYF
d_gene: TRBD1; v_gene: TRBV9; j_gene: TRBJ1-4; abundance: few; CDR3nt: TGTGCCAGCAGCGGGTCCGGGACAGGGTACGAAAAACTGTTTTTT; CDR3aa: CASSGSGTGYEKLFF
d_gene: -; v_gene: TRBV14; j_gene: TRBJ1-2; abundance: many; CDR3nt: TGTGCCAGCAGCCAAGAGGGGGTTGGCTATGGCTACACCTTC; CDR3aa: CASSQEGVGYGYTF
d_gene: -; v_gene: TRBV7-8; j_gene: TRBJ2-1; abundance: many; CDR3nt: TGTGCCAGCAGCTTAGCGAGGGACCTCCGCAATGAGCAGTTCTTC; CDR3aa: CASSLARDLRNEQFF
d_gene: -; v_gene: TRBV6-2/TRBV6-3; j_gene: TRBJ1-2; abundance: -; CDR3nt: TGTGCCAGCAGTTCTCAACCCGGGACCCTGGGAAATGGCTACACCTTC; CDR3aa: CASSSQPGTLGNGYTF
d_gene: -; v_gene: TRBV7-9; j_gene: TRBJ1-3; abundance: many; CDR3nt: TGTGCCAGCAGTTATCCCCCGGGGACTAGCACCATATATTTT; CDR3aa: CASSYPPGTSTIYF
d_gene: TRBD1; v_gene: TRBV9; j_gene: TRBJ2-7; abundance: many; CDR3nt: TGTGCCAGCAGCGTCCAGGGGGACGAGCAGTACTTC; CDR3aa: CASSVQGDEQYF
d_gene: -; v_gene: TRBV1; j_gene: TRBJ2-5; abundance: few; CDR3nt: TGCACCAGCAGCCAGGGGAAAGGACGGGAGACCCAGTACTTC; CDR3aa: CTSSQGKGRETQYF
d_gene: -; v_gene: TRBV20-1; j_gene: TRBJ1-6; abundance: -; CDR3nt: TGCAGTGCTAGTGATAGTCCTCTTCGGCCCCTCCACTTT; CDR3aa: CSASDSPLRPLHF
d_gene: -; v_gene: TRBV12-3/TRBV12-4; j_gene: TRBJ1-1; abundance: few; CDR3nt: TGTGCCAGCAGTTCTCTACCGGCCACTGAAGCTTTCTTT; CDR3aa: CASSSLPATEAFF
d_gene: -; v_gene: TRBV18; j_gene: TRBJ1-2; abundance: few; CDR3nt: TGTGCCAGCTCCCCCCCGGGGGAAGGGGTCCACTATGGCTACACCTTC; CDR3aa: CASSPPGEGVHYGYTF
d_gene: TRBD1; v_gene: TRBV29-1; j_gene: TRBJ2-1; abundance: few; CDR3nt: TGCAGCGGTCGACAGGGCCCTTACAATGAGCAGTTCTTC; CDR3aa: CSGRQGPYNEQFF
d_gene: -; v_gene: TRBV10-2; j_gene: TRBJ1-3; abundance: few; CDR3nt: TGCGCCAGCAGTGTGGTCTTGTCTGGAAACACCATATATTTT; CDR3aa: CASSVVLSGNTIYF
d_gene: -; v_gene: TRBV5-1; j_gene: TRBJ1-5; abundance: many; CDR3nt: TGCGCCAGCAGCCTATCGGGGGGAAATGGTCAGCCCCAGCATTTT; CDR3aa: CASSLSGGNGQPQHF
d_gene: TRBD1; v_gene: TRBV28; j_gene: TRBJ1-4; abundance: few; CDR3nt: TGTGCCAGCAGACCCCCGGACAGGGGGAAGAATGAAAAACTGTTTTTT; CDR3aa: CASRPPDRGKNEKLFF
d_gene: -; v_gene: TRBV28; j_gene: TRBJ2-7; abundance: -; CDR3nt: TGTGCCAGCACCCGGGACGCCATCTACGAGCAGTACTTC; CDR3aa: CASTRDAIYEQYF
d_gene: -; v_gene: TRBV30; j_gene: TRBJ1-1; abundance: -; CDR3nt: TGTGCCTGGAGTGCCCAGGGCGGCACTGAAGCTTTCTTT; CDR3aa: CAWSAQGGTEAFF
d_gene: -; v_gene: TRBV27; j_gene: TRBJ1-1; abundance: few; CDR3nt: TGTGCCAGCAGTTTATCCGGGGAGTGGAAAGCTTTCTTT; CDR3aa: CASSLSGEWKAFF
d_gene: -; v_gene: TRBV3-1; j_gene: TRBJ1-4; abundance: few; CDR3nt: TGTGCCAGCAGTCAGTTCAGGAAAAAACTGTTTTTT; CDR3aa: CASSQFRKKLFF
d_gene: -; v_gene: TRBV4-3; j_gene: TRBJ2-1; abundance: few; CDR3nt: TGCGCCAGCAGCCCCGAGACTAGGTCTCTCTACAATGAGCAGTTCTTC; CDR3aa: CASSPETRSLYNEQFF
d_gene: TRBD1; v_gene: TRBV29-1; j_gene: TRBJ1-1; abundance: few; CDR3nt: TGCAGCGAGGGACAGCGTGAAGCTTTCTTT; CDR3aa: CSEGQREAFF
d_gene: TRBD1; v_gene: TRBV2; j_gene: TRBJ1-2; abundance: -; CDR3nt: TGTGCCAGCAGTGAAGCGACAGGGCCCTATGGCTACACCTTC; CDR3aa: CASSEATGPYGYTF
d_gene: -; v_gene: TRBV6-6; j_gene: TRBJ2-1; abundance: few; CDR3nt: TGTGCCAGCAGTTACGGCGGGACCTCCTACAATGAGCAGTTCTTC; CDR3aa: CASSYGGTSYNEQFF
d_gene: -; v_gene: TRBV28; j_gene: TRBJ1-2; abundance: -; CDR3nt: TGTGCCAGCAGTTTTCAGACAGTGAGAGGCTACACCTTC; CDR3aa: CASSFQTVRGYTF
d_gene: -; v_gene: TRBV29-1; j_gene: TRBJ1-3; abundance: medium-sized; CDR3nt: TGCAGCGTTGAAGTCGGGAGGAACACCATATATTTT; CDR3aa: CSVEVGRNTIYF
d_gene: -; v_gene: TRBV6-5; j_gene: TRBJ1-1; abundance: many; CDR3nt: TGTGCCAGCAGTTACGGGGGGTCCACTGAAGCTTTCTTT; CDR3aa: CASSYGGSTEAFF
d_gene: TRBD2; v_gene: TRBV20-1; j_gene: TRBJ2-3; abundance: many; CDR3nt: TGCAGTGCTAGGGTAGCGGGCGCCCAAGCAGATACGCAGTATTTT; CDR3aa: CSARVAGAQADTQYF
d_gene: -; v_gene: TRBV7-9; j_gene: TRBJ1-2; abundance: -; CDR3nt: TGTGCCAGCAGCACCCCTAACTATGGCTACACCTTC; CDR3aa: CASSTPNYGYTF
d_gene: TRBD2; v_gene: TRBV28; j_gene: TRBJ2-7; abundance: few; CDR3nt: TGTGCCAGCGGAACTAGCGGAACTTTCACCCACGAGCAGTACTTC; CDR3aa: CASGTSGTFTHEQYF
d_gene: TRBD1; v_gene: TRBV29-1; j_gene: TRBJ1-6; abundance: many; CDR3nt: TGCAGCGTTGAAGAGGGACAGGGAATATCGTCACCCCTCCACTTT; CDR3aa: CSVEEGQGISSPLHF
d_gene: -; v_gene: TRBV7-9; j_gene: TRBJ2-7; abundance: -; CDR3nt: TGTGCCAGCAGCTTACAGGGGTCTTACCCCTACGAGCAGTACTTC; CDR3aa: CASSLQGSYPYEQYF
d_gene: -; v_gene: TRBV2; j_gene: TRBJ1-6; abundance: few; CDR3nt: TGTGCCAGCAGTGCGGAACGGTCGGGCGTATTCGATAATTCACCCCTCCACTTT; CDR3aa: CASSAERSGVFDNSPLHF
d_gene: -; v_gene: TRBV7-9; j_gene: TRBJ2-6; abundance: few; CDR3nt: TGTGCCAGCAATAACAGCTCTGGGGCCAACGTCCTGACTTTC; CDR3aa: CASNNSSGANVLTF
d_gene: -; v_gene: TRBV20-1; j_gene: TRBJ1-1; abundance: -; CDR3nt: TGCAGTGCATGGGGGGAGACGGGGCGGAACACTGAAGCTTTCTTT; CDR3aa: CSAWGETGRNTEAFF
d_gene: -; v_gene: TRBV6-5; j_gene: TRBJ1-6; abundance: -; CDR3nt: TGTGCCAGCAGTTACGAGGAGGGAGGGAATTCACCCCTCCACTTT; CDR3aa: CASSYEEGGNSPLHF